This TCR beta chain is from a study of shared clonotypes between healthy human individuals. The CDR3 is 16 residues long. The V gene's germline CDR1 is SNHLY and CDR2 FYNNEI. Deletions cut 5 bases from V and 0 bases from J, with 14 bases between. Clones were sequenced by immunoSEQ multiplex PCR, and TCRdb holds only the in-frame ones, with some missing. Of some 2.1 million clones in the sample, around 95% were seen once. The source material was naive CD4+ T cells sorted from blood. Noted subset: CD45RA+ positively selected. The receptor was isolated from a man between 18 and 35 years old in good health. The chain carries TRBV2 and TRBJ1-5; D might be TRBD1 (6 bases). CDR3 DNA sequence: TGTGCCAGCAGTTTCCGGACAGCCGATAGCAATCAGCCCCAGCATTTT. Translating it yields CASSFRTADSNQPQHF.